The 15 T cell receptor beta chains below come from one sample, sequenced in a study of cytomegalovirus exposure and HLA in healthy donors. A multiplex PCR was run with 60 Vbeta primers and 13 Jbeta primers. Profiled with immunoSEQ multiplex PCR; TCRdb holds only in-frame clones, not every one. The sample has 150,000 to 200,000 clones, 85% to 90% seen once. Input material: PBMCs. All receptors come from a woman aged 18-30 years in good health and CMV-seronegative.

The chain is built from TRBV9 and TRBJ2-4, with D possibly TRBD1 on 6 matching bases. This CDR3 has 17 residues. The germline CDR1 and CDR2 sequences are SGDLS and YYNGEE. Trimming took off 5 bases at V and 1 base at J, with 19 bases between the two ends. The CDR3 protein is CASSEQQGYGAKNIQYF. The DNA of the CDR3 is TGTGCCAGCAGTGAACAACAGGGTTATGGGGCCAAAAACATTCAGTACTTC.

The V call is TRBV7-8, the J call TRBJ2-7; weak D call: TRBD2 (7 bases). From germline, CDR1 is SGHVS and CDR2 FQNEAQ. There are 16 residues in the CDR3. V was pared by 8 bases and J by 5 bases, with 25 bases between. CDR3 loop: CASGNRTGGRGDEQYF. The CDR3 DNA follows: TGTGCCAGCGGGAACCGAACCGGGGGCCGGGGGGACGAGCAGTACTTC.

In DNA, the CDR3 is TGTGCCAGCAGCTTAGATCTATTTAGCAATCAGCCCCAGCATTTT. Translated: CASSLDLFSNQPQHF. V and J are TRBV7-2 and TRBJ1-5; no firm D call. The V gene's germline CDR1 is SGHTA and CDR2 FQGNSA. Trimming stripped 1 base from V and 0 bases from J, with 7 bases between. The CDR3 runs 15 residues.

The genes are TRBV30 and TRBJ2-7, with D perhaps matching TRBD1 (5 bases). CDR1 and CDR2 from the germline V gene are GTSNPN and SVGIG (reference sequence). V was cut by 0 bases and J by 3 bases, with 9 bases left in between. This CDR3 contains 13 residues. CDR3: CAWSVQVNYEQYF. Written as DNA, the CDR3 is TGTGCCTGGAGTGTACAGGTAAACTACGAGCAGTACTTC.

The chain joins TRBV28 to TRBJ1-1; D ambiguous. Germline CDR1 is MDHEN and CDR2 is SYDVKM. V lost 6 bases to trimming and J lost 7 bases, with 9 bases between them. This CDR3 has 11 amino acids. The CDR3 sequence: CASRTPGEAFF. In nucleotides, the CDR3 is TGTGCCAGCAGAACACCGGGTGAAGCTTTCTTT.

The rearrangement uses TRBV7-9 and TRBJ2-7; possibly TRBD1 for D (6 bases). CDR3 size: 15 residues. Deletions cut 4 bases from V and 3 bases from J, with 16 bases between. CDR1 is SEHNR, CDR2 FQNEAQ, per germline (reference sequence). The CDR3: CASSSTGKRNYEQYF. In nucleotides, the CDR3 is TGTGCCAGCAGCTCTACAGGGAAGAGGAACTACGAGCAGTACTTC. The whole variable domain, filled in from reference TRBV7-9 and TRBJ2-7, reads DTGVSQNPRHKITKRGQNVTFRCDPISEHNRLYWYRQTLGQGPEFLTYFQNEAQLEKSRLLSDRFSAERPKGSFSTLEIQRTEQGDSAMYLCASSSTGKRNYEQYFGPGTRLTVT.

The J gene is TRBJ1-5, the V gene TRBV19; D possibly corresponds to TRBD1 (5 bases). Germline CDR1 reads LNHDA; CDR2 reads SQIVND (reference sequence). The length of the CDR3 is 16 residues. V was shortened by 7 bases and J by 1 base, with 17 bases between the two germline ends. Here the CDR3 reads CASMGQGKASNQPQHF. Written as DNA, the CDR3 is TGTGCCAGTATGGGGCAGGGAAAGGCAAGCAATCAGCCCCAGCATTTT.

CDR3: CASSQVTSVWETQYF. The CDR3 nucleotides are TGTGCCAGCAGCCAGGTCACTAGCGTTTGGGAGACCCAGTACTTC. The rearrangement joins TRBV11-3 to TRBJ2-5; 7 nucleotides align to TRBD2. In germline, CDR1 is SGHNT, CDR2 YENEEA. This CDR3 region has 15 residues. V shed 5 bases and J 5 bases; nucleotides not matched to a gene: 11.

The chain employs TRBV7-8 and TRBJ2-3, with 7 bases identical to TRBD1. Germline values: CDR1 SGHVS, CDR2 FQNEAQ. The CDR3 has 13 amino acids. Trimming cost V 2 bases and J 6 bases; bases outside gene matches: 2. The CDR3 region has the DNA TGTGCCAGCAGCTTAACAGGGGCGGATACGCAGTATTTT. Translation: CASSLTGADTQYF.

The chain has TRBV5-8 and TRBJ2-1, with 12 nucleotides matching TRBD2. In germline, CDR1 is SGHTS, CDR2 YDEGEE. The CDR3 loop spans 14 amino acids. V lost 0 bases to trimming and J lost 8 bases; unmatched junction nucleotides: 0. Here the CDR3 reads CASSLGLAGDEQFF. The CDR3 nucleotides are TGTGCCAGCAGCTTGGGACTAGCGGGAGATGAGCAGTTCTTC.

The genes are TRBV30 and TRBJ1-1, with D unresolved. CDR1 and CDR2 (germline): GTSNPN, SVGIG (reference sequence). This CDR3 comprises 12 residues. V was shortened by 2 bases and J by 4 bases, with 8 bases between the two germline ends. DNA of the CDR3: TGTGCCTGGAGTAGGGAGTCCACTGAAGCTTTCTTT. It encodes CAWSRESTEAFF.

The V gene is TRBV6-6, the J gene TRBJ2-2; tentative D call: TRBD2 (6 bases). Trimming removed 5 bases from V and 4 bases from J, with 14 bases in between. Germline-derived CDR1 and CDR2 are MNHNY and SVGAGI (reference sequence). The CDR3 is 15 amino acids. The CDR3 protein is CASSNRDFLTGELFF. The CDR3 DNA reads as TGTGCCAGCAGTAACCGGGACTTTCTCACCGGGGAGCTGTTTTTT.

This chain links TRBV11-3 with TRBJ2-7; 9 bases agree with TRBD2. The CDR3 loop spans 15 amino acids. CDR1 is SGHNT and CDR2 is YENEEA in the germline V gene. V lost 7 bases, J lost 5 bases, and 12 bases stayed unmatched. The CDR3 here is CASTLSAGGPHEQYF. CDR3 DNA: TGTGCCAGCACCCTCTCGGCGGGAGGGCCCCACGAGCAGTACTTC.

V is TRBV5-1 and J is TRBJ1-2; 8 bases are a match to TRBD1. The CDR3 spans 12 residues. Germline V gene data show CDR1 as SGHRS and CDR2 as YFSETQ. V was clipped by 7 bases and J by 5 bases; unmatched bases: 4. In nucleotides, the CDR3 is TGCGCCAGCGGGCAGGGGGCTTATGGCTACACCTTC. It encodes CASGQGAYGYTF.

The V and J genes are TRBV25-1 and TRBJ2-7; perhaps TRBD1 as D (6 bases). The length of the CDR3 is 11 residues. Between the trimmed V and J ends, which lost 5 bases and 8 bases, there was a span of 10 bases. Germline V gene data show CDR1 as MGHDK and CDR2 as SYGVNS. The CDR3 DNA reads TGTGCCAGCAGTAAACAGGGAAAGCAGTACTTC. It translates to CASSKQGKQYF.